These 21 T cell receptor beta chains were all obtained from the same sample, sequenced in a study of T-cell memory formation after mild COVID-19. TCRdb used MiXCR to reprocess the 5' RACE reads, holding one entry per CDR3 protein. The sample carries 470,000 or so distinct CDR3 sequences, 20% recorded once. Sample: PBMCs or a T cell subset sorted from them (not recorded which). The receptor set was obtained from an adult woman who had mild COVID-19 (a few samples of this study predate the infection). Cell type and time point are not known.

This chain connects TRBV5-1 to TRBJ1-3, with D unclear. Germline values: CDR1 SGHRS, CDR2 YFSETQ. V lost 5 bases and J 0 bases, leaving 9 bases between the germline ends. The CDR3 spans 14 residues. CDR3 sequence (DNA): TGCGCCAGCAGGAGAGATGGCTCTGGAAACACCATATATTTT. As protein: CASRRDGSGNTIYF. The full variable domain, with the rest looked up from reference TRBV5-1 and TRBJ1-3, is KAGVTQTPRYLIKTRGQQVTLSCSPISGHRSVSWYQQTPGQGLQFLFEYFSETQRNKGNFPGRFSGRQFSNSRSEMNVSTLELGDSALYLCASRRDGSGNTIYFGEGSWLTVV.

The chain uses TRBV7-9 and TRBJ2-3; TRBD2 aligns across 7 bases. The CDR3 consists of 20 residues. Losses at the gene ends were 2 bases for V and 2 bases for J; bases not matched to a gene: 19. Germline CDR1 SEHNR, CDR2 FQNEAQ (reference sequence). CDR3 bases: TGTGCCAGCAGCTTATTCCTTGGGTATAGCGGGCGAGAACTCACAGATACGCAGTATTTT. This sequence encodes CASSLFLGYSGRELTDTQYF.

This rearrangement joins TRBV7-9 to TRBJ1-1; no reliable D call. Trimming pared 2 bases from V and 0 bases from J, leaving 10 bases between. The CDR3 totals 15 residues. The germline V gene has CDR1 SEHNR and CDR2 FQNEAQ (reference sequence). The CDR3 loop reads CASSLPSRLNTEAFF. The CDR3 coding sequence is TGTGCCAGCAGCTTACCTTCCAGGCTGAACACTGAAGCTTTCTTT.

The J gene is TRBJ2-2, the V gene TRBV27; D is perhaps TRBD2 (6 bases). V lost 2 bases to trimming and J lost 10 bases, with 8 bases between them. From germline, CDR1 is MNHEY and CDR2 SMNVEV (reference sequence). The CDR3 is made up of 12 amino acids. CDR3 residues: CASSLTGAELFF. CDR3 sequence (DNA): TGTGCCAGCAGTTTAACGGGAGCGGAGCTGTTTTTT.

This clonotype was found a few times. J is TRBJ2-3 and V is TRBV9; no reliable D call. Germline V gene data show CDR1 as SGDLS and CDR2 as YYNGEE. The length of the CDR3 is 14 residues. V was shortened by 0 bases and J by 4 bases, with 9 bases between the two germline ends. CDR3 bases: TGTGCCAGCAGCGTAGGATATCCAGCAGATACGCAGTATTTT. This translates into CASSVGYPADTQYF. Full variable domain (remainder filled in from reference TRBV9 and TRBJ2-3): DSGVTQTPKHLITATGQRVTLRCSPRSGDLSVYWYQQSLDQGLQFLIQYYNGEERAKGNILERFSAQQFPDLHSELNLSSLELGDSALYFCASSVGYPADTQYFGPGTRLTVL.

V and J are TRBV20-1 and TRBJ2-7, with 8 positions matching TRBD1. V shed 7 bases and J 3 bases; nucleotides not matched to a gene: 8. Germline CDR1 reads DFQATT; CDR2 reads SNEGSKA (reference sequence). CDR3 length: 13 residues. DNA of the CDR3: TGCAGTGTACAGGGGGAAGCTGACTACGAGCAGTACTTC. Encoded protein: CSVQGEADYEQYF.

The chain combines TRBV25-1 with TRBJ1-4, with D unclear. CDR1 MGHDK and CDR2 SYGVNS come from the germline V gene. Trimming removed 2 bases from V and 5 bases from J, with 15 bases in between. The CDR3 is 16 residues long. The DNA of the CDR3 is TGTGCCAGCAGTGAAGTATTCGGCGTAAGAAATGAAAAACTGTTTTTT. It yields the protein CASSEVFGVRNEKLFF.

The rearrangement links TRBV4-1 to TRBJ2-6; D gene ambiguous. The V end was cut by 0 bases, the J end by 0 bases, with 9 bases between. CDR1 is MGHRA, CDR2 YSYEKL, per germline. The CDR3 spans 17 residues. CDR3 sequence (DNA): TGCGCCAGCAGCCAAGAGCACGTTTCCTCTGGGGCCAACGTCCTGACTTTC. Its protein product is CASSQEHVSSGANVLTF.

The chain has TRBV2 and TRBJ2-4; D possibly corresponds to TRBD2 (5 bases). CDR1 and CDR2 from the germline V gene are SNHLY and FYNNEI. V shed 3 bases and J shed 2 bases, with 11 bases lying between them. This CDR3 spans 15 amino acids. Written as DNA, the CDR3 is TGTGCCAGCAGTGAGGCCACTAGTACCAAAAACATTCAGTACTTC. This gives the protein CASSEATSTKNIQYF.

In this sample, this clonotype turned up a few times. The chain combines TRBV6-2 or TRBV6-3 with TRBJ2-7; tentative D call: TRBD1 (5 bases). V was pared by 8 bases and J by 3 bases, with 17 bases between. Germline CDR1 is MNHEY and CDR2 is SVGEGT. The CDR3 runs 14 residues. CDR3 sequence reads: CASHPWGQLYEQYF. The CDR3, as DNA: TGTGCCAGCCACCCTTGGGGCCAGCTCTACGAGCAGTACTTC.

This clonotype was seen a few times. V usage is TRBV12-3 or TRBV12-4 and J usage is TRBJ1-6, with D unresolved. The ends were cut back, 1 base at V and 13 bases at J, with 11 bases in the middle. This CDR3 is 13 amino acids long. CDR3 in DNA: TGTGCCAGCAGTTTAGGGACGGCCTCCCCCCTCCACTTT. It is translated as CASSLGTASPLHF.

This clonotype was picked up a small number of times. The V call is TRBV9, the J call TRBJ1-1, with TRBD1 as a possible D gene (6 bases). The CDR3 sequence is 14 residues long. Trimming took off 0 bases at V and 3 bases at J, with 9 bases between the two ends. The V gene's germline CDR1 is SGDLS and CDR2 YYNGEE. The CDR3 sequence: CASSVAPGDTEAFF. CDR3 DNA: TGTGCCAGCAGCGTAGCCCCAGGGGACACTGAAGCTTTCTTT.

This clonotype has more than one count but fewer than ten. The chain is built from TRBV6-5 and TRBJ2-5; D possibly matches TRBD1 or TRBD2 (5 bases each). CDR1 MNHEY and CDR2 SVGAGI come from the germline V gene. This CDR3 is built from 15 residues. V dropped 0 bases and J dropped 4 bases, with 12 bases sitting between them. CDR3 sequence reads: CASSYSGVGRETQYF. In DNA, the CDR3 is TGTGCCAGCAGTTACTCAGGGGTAGGGAGAGAGACCCAGTACTTC.

The chain has TRBV6-2 or TRBV6-3 and TRBJ2-3; no reliable D call. In germline, CDR1 is MNHEY, CDR2 SVGEGT. The CDR3 length is 13 residues. V lost 4 bases to trimming and J lost 6 bases, with 11 bases between them. The CDR3 bases are TGTGCCAGCAGTTCCCCCCCGGCGGATACGCAGTATTTT. It yields the protein CASSSPPADTQYF.

The CDR3 here is CASSVEAGGPETQYF. The DNA of the CDR3 is TGTGCCAGCAGCGTAGAGGCGGGGGGGCCCGAGACCCAGTACTTC. The rearrangement joins TRBV9 to TRBJ2-5, with TRBD2 matching 9 bases. V dropped 0 bases and J dropped 5; count of bases not matched to a gene: 5. This CDR3 comprises 15 residues. Germline CDR1 reads SGDLS; CDR2 reads YYNGEE.

This clonotype was counted between two and nine times. The chain combines TRBV20-1 with TRBJ2-4; D is perhaps TRBD2 (6 bases). The germline V and J ends were trimmed by 6 bases and 0 bases, with 15 bases remaining between them. Germline loops: CDR1 DFQATT, CDR2 SNEGSKA (reference sequence). The CDR3 runs 15 residues. The DNA of the CDR3 is TGCAGTGCCACCCTCTTGGGACTAGCCAAAAACATTCAGTACTTC. Translated: CSATLLGLAKNIQYF.

This clonotype was counted between two and nine times. The chain carries TRBV9 and TRBJ2-1; 9 positions agree with TRBD2. Germline-derived CDR1 and CDR2 are SGDLS and YYNGEE. Unmatched junction bases numbered 6, after V lost 0 bases and J lost 5 bases. This CDR3 is 16 amino acids long. CDR3 nucleotides: TGTGCCAGCAGCGTAGGTTTAGCGGGAGAAAACAATGAGCAGTTCTTC. This encodes CASSVGLAGENNEQFF.

The CDR3 region is CASSRVVAGELFF. The DNA of the CDR3 is TGCGCCAGCAGTCGAGTGGTGGCCGGGGAGCTGTTTTTT. The chain recombines TRBV5-1 with TRBJ2-2; D gene uncertain. This CDR3 contains 13 residues. Germline values: CDR1 SGHRS, CDR2 YFSETQ. Trimming took off 5 bases at V and 6 bases at J, with 11 bases between the two ends.

This clonotype was picked up a small number of times. V usage is TRBV3-1 and J usage is TRBJ1-5; D is ambiguous. The CDR3 runs to 14 residues. The germline CDR1 and CDR2 sequences are LGHDT and YNNKEL (reference sequence). V lost 0 bases to trimming and J lost 6 bases, with 9 bases between them. Written as DNA, the CDR3 is TGTGCCAGCAGCCAAGAGGGAGGGAGTCAGCCCCAGCATTTT. This translates into CASSQEGGSQPQHF.

The chain joins TRBV5-1 to TRBJ1-3; tentative D call: TRBD1 (5 bases). Germline V gives CDR1 SGHRS, CDR2 YFSETQ. V lost 4 bases and J lost 0, with 14 bases in between. This CDR3 spans 16 amino acids. The DNA for the CDR3 is TGCGCCAGCAGCATATTAGACAGTTACTCTGGAAACACCATATATTTT. Translating gives CASSILDSYSGNTIYF.

The chain couples TRBV20-1 to TRBJ1-2, with TRBD1 matching 9 bases. The V gene end was trimmed by 3 bases and the J gene end by 3 bases; junction bases not matched to a gene: 5. The V gene's germline CDR1 is DFQATT and CDR2 SNEGSKA (reference sequence). This CDR3 spans 14 amino acids. In nucleotides, the CDR3 is TGCAGTGCTAGGGACAGGACAGGGGACTATGGCTACACCTTC. Its translation is CSARDRTGDYGYTF.